The clone carrying this T cell receptor beta chain was found many times. Its antigen remains unknown. This entry is derived from a study of T-cell reconstitution after alpha-beta-depleted transplantation in children. V was shortened by 1 base and J by 4 bases, with 6 bases between the two germline ends. The CDR3 length is 13 residues. Germline V gives CDR1 SGHAT, CDR2 FQNNGV. Whole-study results and caveats: Once a year had passed after transplant, T-cell counts and diversity came mostly from newly produced T cells. Certain patients had high TCRbeta diversity at day 60, and it came from recipient T cells and thymic progenitors that survived. Where alpha-beta T cells came from about two months after transplant was reportedly several hundred expanded graft clones.

A library of TCRbeta sequences, prepared with unique molecular identifiers, was generated. Each CDR3 protein gets one entry after TCRdb re-called the PCR reads with MiXCR. Counted here are approximately 290,000 distinct CDR3 sequences, approximately 10% occurring once; the ten biggest clones make up 23%. The TCR originated in a male patient aged 2 to 10 who had a stem cell transplant for chronic granulomatous disease, so the T cells may come from the graft donor. The chain combines TRBV11-2 with TRBJ2-3, with D hard to call. This specimen consisted of peripheral blood, obtained 180 days after TCRalphabeta/CD19-depleted stem cell transplant. The CDR3, as DNA: TGTGCCAGCAGCTTAGGGCCCGCAGATACGCAGTATTTT. This codes for CASSLGPADTQYF.